These T cell receptor beta chains were read from a single sample in a study of blood T cell repertoires in COVID-19. TCRdb keeps only in-frame clones here, not all; method: immunoSEQ multiplex PCR. Of about 210,000 clones listed, around 87% were seen once; the top ten hold around 3.1%. Source material: peripheral blood. The origin of the receptors is a man in his fifties or sixties with acute or convalescent COVID-19. CDR3s include the opening cysteine and the closing phenylalanine or tryptophan. Each record gives: clone size, CDR3 length, V gene, J gene, CDR3 protein. Clone size, where shown, is once, few, many, or a class for clones that have expanded.

abundance: -; len: 17; v_gene: TRBV2; j_gene: TRBJ2-2; CDR3aa: CASSEARRGPRAGELFF
abundance: -; len: 12; v_gene: TRBV29-1; j_gene: TRBJ2-5; CDR3aa: CSVERQQETQYF
abundance: -; len: 16; v_gene: TRBV6-2/TRBV6-3; j_gene: TRBJ1-5; CDR3aa: CASSSGTGVGNQPQHF
abundance: few; len: 15; v_gene: TRBV5-1; j_gene: TRBJ2-2; CDR3aa: CASSLAAGGSGELFF
abundance: -; len: 15; v_gene: TRBV7-2; j_gene: TRBJ2-3; CDR3aa: CASSLALAGTDTQYF
abundance: once; len: 14; v_gene: TRBV5-1; j_gene: TRBJ1-1; CDR3aa: CASTQGAGGTEAFF
abundance: -; len: 16; v_gene: TRBV28; j_gene: TRBJ2-3; CDR3aa: CASSLWTSGGTDTQYF
abundance: -; len: 11; v_gene: TRBV29-1; j_gene: TRBJ2-7; CDR3aa: CSVERGYEQYF
abundance: -; len: 15; v_gene: TRBV28; j_gene: TRBJ1-4; CDR3aa: CASSSTGGTNEKLFF
abundance: -; len: 14; v_gene: TRBV28; j_gene: TRBJ1-5; CDR3aa: CASAGGTDNQPQHF
abundance: -; len: 13; v_gene: TRBV7-9; j_gene: TRBJ1-1; CDR3aa: CASSLQGPTEAFF
abundance: -; len: 11; v_gene: TRBV30; j_gene: TRBJ1-1; CDR3aa: CAWSFSSDLVF
abundance: -; len: 17; v_gene: TRBV4-1; j_gene: TRBJ2-3; CDR3aa: CASSLEARQGSTDTQYF
abundance: -; len: 13; v_gene: TRBV12-3/TRBV12-4; j_gene: TRBJ2-7; CDR3aa: CASSFPPLYEQYF
abundance: -; len: 16; v_gene: TRBV5-1; j_gene: TRBJ2-3; CDR3aa: CASSLEGTGITDTQYF
abundance: once; len: 10; v_gene: TRBV28; j_gene: TRBJ1-2; CDR3aa: CAVRDFGYTF
abundance: -; len: 14; v_gene: TRBV7-3; j_gene: TRBJ1-1; CDR3aa: CASSLAQGTTEAFF
abundance: -; len: 16; v_gene: TRBV3-1/TRBV3-2; j_gene: TRBJ2-3; CDR3aa: CASSQPDRVGTDTQYF
abundance: -; len: 16; v_gene: TRBV19; j_gene: TRBJ2-7; CDR3aa: CASSPPGRGDAYEQYF
abundance: -; len: 15; v_gene: TRBV30; j_gene: TRBJ2-3; CDR3aa: CAWSPGTPRTDTQYF
abundance: few; len: 14; v_gene: TRBV7-2; j_gene: TRBJ1-6; CDR3aa: CASSLGGGQSPLHF
abundance: -; len: 17; v_gene: TRBV7-3; j_gene: TRBJ2-7; CDR3aa: CASSYSGGTGGNSPQYF
abundance: -; len: 14; v_gene: TRBV7-9; j_gene: TRBJ1-1; CDR3aa: CASSLQGAGTEAFF
abundance: few; len: 17; v_gene: TRBV19; j_gene: TRBJ2-1; CDR3aa: CASRGQGARRSYNEQFF
abundance: few; len: 16; v_gene: TRBV7-6; j_gene: TRBJ2-1; CDR3aa: CASSRTGTSGGVEQFF
abundance: -; len: 12; v_gene: TRBV27; j_gene: TRBJ2-2; CDR3aa: CASSLRTGELFF
abundance: -; len: 16; v_gene: TRBV28; j_gene: TRBJ2-2; CDR3aa: CASSTLVIRNTGELFF
abundance: -; len: 17; v_gene: TRBV7-8; j_gene: TRBJ1-2; CDR3aa: CASSSWDRWRVGYGYTF
abundance: few; len: 14; v_gene: TRBV7-2; j_gene: TRBJ2-4; CDR3aa: CASSSGATSHIQYF
abundance: -; len: 14; v_gene: TRBV19; j_gene: TRBJ2-5; CDR3aa: CASSQEAAQETQYF
abundance: -; len: 20; v_gene: TRBV7-9; j_gene: TRBJ1-1; CDR3aa: CASSTTSLGLHLWRWAEAFF
abundance: -; len: 14; v_gene: TRBV5-1; j_gene: TRBJ2-7; CDR3aa: CASSHGQGFYEQYF
abundance: -; len: 13; v_gene: TRBV28; j_gene: TRBJ1-4; CDR3aa: CASSLPLNEKLFF
abundance: -; len: 17; v_gene: TRBV5-4; j_gene: TRBJ1-4; CDR3aa: CASSLPTTGKTNEKLFF
abundance: -; len: 16; v_gene: TRBV5-1; j_gene: TRBJ1-1; CDR3aa: CASSLGQGVRNTEAFF
abundance: once; len: 18; v_gene: TRBV11-2; j_gene: TRBJ2-1; CDR3aa: CASSPGTGIPSSVNEQFF
abundance: -; len: 10; v_gene: TRBV2; j_gene: TRBJ2-3; CDR3aa: CARGLDTQYF
abundance: once; len: 14; v_gene: TRBV14; j_gene: TRBJ1-1; CDR3aa: CASSQFRVGTEAFF
abundance: -; len: 15; v_gene: TRBV14; j_gene: TRBJ2-7; CDR3aa: CASSRSGGLAYEQYF
abundance: -; len: 15; v_gene: TRBV6-2/TRBV6-3; j_gene: TRBJ1-2; CDR3aa: CASSSGDRGHYGYTF
abundance: -; len: 18; v_gene: TRBV5-1; j_gene: TRBJ2-3; CDR3aa: CASSLVRLRKGGTDTQYF
abundance: once; len: 15; v_gene: TRBV18; j_gene: TRBJ2-5; CDR3aa: CASSPPQGIQETQYF
abundance: once; len: 16; v_gene: TRBV19; j_gene: TRBJ2-1; CDR3aa: CASSLLAGGDYNEQFF
abundance: -; len: 13; v_gene: TRBV7-3; j_gene: TRBJ1-1; CDR3aa: CASSPTGITEAFF
abundance: once; len: 16; v_gene: TRBV7-8; j_gene: TRBJ2-3; CDR3aa: CASSLGLAGGQDTQYF
abundance: -; len: 13; v_gene: TRBV7-9; j_gene: TRBJ1-2; CDR3aa: CASSLGGQAGYTF
abundance: -; len: 15; v_gene: TRBV2; j_gene: TRBJ1-2; CDR3aa: CASSEPGESHYGYTF
abundance: -; len: 13; v_gene: TRBV5-5; j_gene: TRBJ1-5; CDR3aa: CASSLGVMAPQHF
abundance: -; len: 16; v_gene: TRBV11-2; j_gene: TRBJ2-2; CDR3aa: CASSLRAGARTGELFF